This T cell receptor beta chain is from a study of regulatory T cells in long-lasting Graves disease. Time point defined: newly diagnosed GD, antithyroid drugs for less than 3 months. Following extraction of RNA from PBMCs, that RNA was used to make the TCR library. The germline V gene encodes CDR1 SNHLY and CDR2 FYNNEI. The CDR3 sequence is 15 residues long. For TCR beta, libraries came from iRepertoire HTBI primers and Arm-PCR of CDR3 regions. Using its own MiXCR run on the multiplex PCR reads, TCRdb lists one record per CDR3 protein. The sample lists under 700,000 distinct CDR3 sequences; more than 15% were seen once. This clonotype was found a few times. This sample also appeared in a second study, on T cells in Graves' hyperthyroidism and ophthalmopathy. That paper notes: Graves' hyperthyroidism showing no ophthalmopathy progression within 18 months was considered stable. The hyperthyroidism patients had all been newly diagnosed, and their disease duration was under 2 months. Their ages ranged from 18 to 65 years. A model of 13 V-J features distinguished ophthalmopathy from stable hyperthyroidism. Ophthalmopathy was identified by the model a median about 6.8 months ahead of onset.

The chain joins TRBV2 to TRBJ2-3; TRBD2 matches at 8 bases. The DNA matches TRBJ2-5 better at its end, which makes the J call doubtful. The specimen was peripheral blood mononuclear cells (PBMCs), collected at new diagnosis, from a patient treated with antithyroid drugs. The clonotype comes from a woman aged 40 to 65 with Graves disease. The CDR3 region is CASTPTRGTRETQYF. As DNA, the CDR3 is TGTGCCAGCACTCCGACGCGGGGGACTAGGGAGACCCAGTACTTC.